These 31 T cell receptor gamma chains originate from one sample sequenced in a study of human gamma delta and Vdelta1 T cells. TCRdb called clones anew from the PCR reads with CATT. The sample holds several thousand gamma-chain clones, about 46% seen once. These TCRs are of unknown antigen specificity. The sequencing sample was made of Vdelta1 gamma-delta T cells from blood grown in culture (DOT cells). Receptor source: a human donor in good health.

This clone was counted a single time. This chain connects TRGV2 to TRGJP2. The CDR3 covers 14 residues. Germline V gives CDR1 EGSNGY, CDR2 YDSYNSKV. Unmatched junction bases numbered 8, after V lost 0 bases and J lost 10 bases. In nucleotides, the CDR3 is TGTGCCACCTGGGACGGGCGGCGTGCTTGGATCAAGACGTTT. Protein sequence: CATWDGRRAWIKTF.

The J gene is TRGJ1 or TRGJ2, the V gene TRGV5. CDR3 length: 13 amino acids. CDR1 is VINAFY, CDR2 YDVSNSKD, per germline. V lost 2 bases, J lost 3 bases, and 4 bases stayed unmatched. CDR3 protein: CATWDITYYKKLF. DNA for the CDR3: TGTGCCACCTGGGACATAACTTATTATAAGAAACTCTTT.

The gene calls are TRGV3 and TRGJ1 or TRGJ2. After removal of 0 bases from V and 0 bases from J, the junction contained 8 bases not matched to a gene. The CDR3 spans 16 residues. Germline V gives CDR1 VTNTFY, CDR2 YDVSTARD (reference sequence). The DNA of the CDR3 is TGTGCCACCTGGGACAGGCCGGGATCGAATTATTATAAGAAACTCTTT. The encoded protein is CATWDRPGSNYYKKLF.

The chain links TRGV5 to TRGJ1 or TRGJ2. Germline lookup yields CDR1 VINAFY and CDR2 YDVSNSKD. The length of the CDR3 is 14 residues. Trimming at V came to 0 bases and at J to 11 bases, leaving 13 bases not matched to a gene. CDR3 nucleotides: TGTGCCACCTGGGACAGGCGGGCATACGGGGAGAAACTCTTT. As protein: CATWDRRAYGEKLF.

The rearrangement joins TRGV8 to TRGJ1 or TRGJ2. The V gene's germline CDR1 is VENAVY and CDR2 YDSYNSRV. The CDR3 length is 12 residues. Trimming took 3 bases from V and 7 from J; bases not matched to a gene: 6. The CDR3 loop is CATWDGNYKKLF. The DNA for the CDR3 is TGTGCCACCTGGGATGGTAACTATAAGAAACTCTTT.

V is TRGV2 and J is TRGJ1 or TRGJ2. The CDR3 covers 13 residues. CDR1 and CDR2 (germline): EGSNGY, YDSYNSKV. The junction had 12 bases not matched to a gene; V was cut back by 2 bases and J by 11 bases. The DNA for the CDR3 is TGTGCCACCTGGGACGCCATTTGGCCGGAGAAACTCTTT. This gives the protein CATWDAIWPEKLF.

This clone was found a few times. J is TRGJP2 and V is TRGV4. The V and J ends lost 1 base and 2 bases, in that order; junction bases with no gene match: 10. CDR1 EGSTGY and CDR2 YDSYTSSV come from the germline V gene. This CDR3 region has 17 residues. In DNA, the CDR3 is TGTGCCACCTGGGATGGCCGTTCGCGAAGTAGTGATTGGATCAAGACGTTT. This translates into CATWDGRSRSSDWIKTF.

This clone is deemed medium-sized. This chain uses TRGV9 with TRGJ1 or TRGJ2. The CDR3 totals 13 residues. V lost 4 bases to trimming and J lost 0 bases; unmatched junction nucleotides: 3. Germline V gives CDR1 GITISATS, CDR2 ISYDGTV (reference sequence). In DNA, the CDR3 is TGTGCCTTGTGGGACGCGAATTATTATAAGAAACTCTTT. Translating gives CALWDANYYKKLF.

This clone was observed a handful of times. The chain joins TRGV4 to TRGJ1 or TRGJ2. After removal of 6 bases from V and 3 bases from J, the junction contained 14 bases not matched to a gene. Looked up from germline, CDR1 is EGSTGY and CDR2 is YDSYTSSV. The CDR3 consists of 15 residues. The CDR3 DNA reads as TGTGCCACCTGGTCTACCTTCCACCTTTATTATAAGAAACTCTTT. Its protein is CATWSTFHLYYKKLF.

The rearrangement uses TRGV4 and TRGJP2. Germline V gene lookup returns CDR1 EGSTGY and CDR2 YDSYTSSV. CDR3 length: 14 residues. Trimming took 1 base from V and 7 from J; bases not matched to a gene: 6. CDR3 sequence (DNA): TGTGCCACCTGGGATGGAGTATCTGATTGGATCAAGACGTTT. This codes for CATWDGVSDWIKTF.

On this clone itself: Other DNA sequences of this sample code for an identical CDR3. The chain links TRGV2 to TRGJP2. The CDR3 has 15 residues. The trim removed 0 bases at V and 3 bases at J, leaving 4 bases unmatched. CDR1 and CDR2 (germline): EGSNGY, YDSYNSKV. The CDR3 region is CATWDGRGSDWIKTF. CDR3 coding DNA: TGTGCCACCTGGGACGGGCGAGGTAGTGATTGGATCAAGACGTTT.

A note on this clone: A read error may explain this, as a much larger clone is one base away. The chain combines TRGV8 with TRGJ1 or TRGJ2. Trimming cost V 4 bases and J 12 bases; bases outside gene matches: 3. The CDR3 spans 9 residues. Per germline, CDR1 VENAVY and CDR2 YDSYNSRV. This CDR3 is CATWEGKLF. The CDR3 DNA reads TGTGCCACCTGGGAGGGGAAACTCTTT.

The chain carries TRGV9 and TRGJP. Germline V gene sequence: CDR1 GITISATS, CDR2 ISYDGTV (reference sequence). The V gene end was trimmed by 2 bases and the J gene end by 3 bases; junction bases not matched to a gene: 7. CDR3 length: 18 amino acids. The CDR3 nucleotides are TGTGCCTTGTGGGAGGCCTATGTGCAAGAGTTGGGCAAAAAAATCAAGGTATTT. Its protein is CALWEAYVQELGKKIKVF.

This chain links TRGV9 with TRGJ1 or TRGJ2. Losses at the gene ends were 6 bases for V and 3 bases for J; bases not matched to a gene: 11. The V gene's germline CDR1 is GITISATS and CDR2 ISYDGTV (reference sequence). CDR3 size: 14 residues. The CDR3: CALWSSRGYYKKLF. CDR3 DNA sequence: TGTGCCTTGTGGTCATCGAGGGGTTATTATAAGAAACTCTTT.

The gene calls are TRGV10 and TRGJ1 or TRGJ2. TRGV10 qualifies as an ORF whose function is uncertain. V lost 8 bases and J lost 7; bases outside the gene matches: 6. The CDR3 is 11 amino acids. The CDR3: CAAWARYKKLF. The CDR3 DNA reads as TGTGCTGCGTGGGCCAGGTATAAGAAACTCTTT.

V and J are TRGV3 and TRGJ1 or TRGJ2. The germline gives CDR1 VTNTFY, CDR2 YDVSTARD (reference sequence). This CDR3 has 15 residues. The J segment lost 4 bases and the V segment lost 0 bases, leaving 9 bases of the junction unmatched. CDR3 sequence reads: CATWDRRGKYYKKLF. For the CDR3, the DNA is TGTGCCACCTGGGACAGGCGGGGGAAGTATTATAAGAAACTCTTT.

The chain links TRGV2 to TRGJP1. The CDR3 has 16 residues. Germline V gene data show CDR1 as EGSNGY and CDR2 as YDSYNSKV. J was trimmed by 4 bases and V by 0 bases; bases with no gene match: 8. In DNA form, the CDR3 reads TGTGCCACCTGGGACGGGCCGGGCGACACTGGTTGGTTCAAGATATTT. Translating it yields CATWDGPGDTGWFKIF.

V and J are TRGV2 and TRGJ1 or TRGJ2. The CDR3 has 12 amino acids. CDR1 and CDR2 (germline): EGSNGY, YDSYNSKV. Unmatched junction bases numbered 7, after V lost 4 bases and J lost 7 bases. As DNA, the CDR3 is TGTGCCACCTGGGAGGTAGGATATAAGAAACTCTTT. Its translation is CATWEVGYKKLF.

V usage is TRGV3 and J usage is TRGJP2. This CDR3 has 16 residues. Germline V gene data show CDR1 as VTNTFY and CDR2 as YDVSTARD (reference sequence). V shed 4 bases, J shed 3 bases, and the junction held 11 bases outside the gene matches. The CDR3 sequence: CATWEFRGGSDWIKTF. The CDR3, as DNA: TGTGCCACCTGGGAATTCCGGGGGGGTAGTGATTGGATCAAGACGTTT.

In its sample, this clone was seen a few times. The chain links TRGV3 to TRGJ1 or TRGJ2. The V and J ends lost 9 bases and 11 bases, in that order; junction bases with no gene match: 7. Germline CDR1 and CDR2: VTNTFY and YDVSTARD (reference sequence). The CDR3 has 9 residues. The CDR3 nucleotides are TGTGCCACCGGACTAGAGAAACTCTTT. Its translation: CATGLEKLF.

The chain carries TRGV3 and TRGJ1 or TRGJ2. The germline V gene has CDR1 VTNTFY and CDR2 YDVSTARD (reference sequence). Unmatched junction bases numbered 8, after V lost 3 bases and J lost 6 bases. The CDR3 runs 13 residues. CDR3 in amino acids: CATWDRPFYKKLF. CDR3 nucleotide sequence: TGTGCCACCTGGGACCGCCCTTTTTATAAGAAACTCTTT.

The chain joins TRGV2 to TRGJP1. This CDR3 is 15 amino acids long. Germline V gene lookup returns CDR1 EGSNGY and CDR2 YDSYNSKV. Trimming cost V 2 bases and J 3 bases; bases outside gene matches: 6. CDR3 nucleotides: TGTGCCACCTGGGACGTGACACCCACTGGTTGGTTCAAGATATTT. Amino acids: CATWDVTPTGWFKIF.

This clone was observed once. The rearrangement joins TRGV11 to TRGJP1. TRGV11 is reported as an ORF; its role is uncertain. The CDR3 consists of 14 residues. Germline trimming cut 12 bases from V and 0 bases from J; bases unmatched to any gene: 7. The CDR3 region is CACIHNTTGWFKIF. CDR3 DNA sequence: TGTGCCTGCATTCACAATACCACTGGTTGGTTCAAGATATTT.

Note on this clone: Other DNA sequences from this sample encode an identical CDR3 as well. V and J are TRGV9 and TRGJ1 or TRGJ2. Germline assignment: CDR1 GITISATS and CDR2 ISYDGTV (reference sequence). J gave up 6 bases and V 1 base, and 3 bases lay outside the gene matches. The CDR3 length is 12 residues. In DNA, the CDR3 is TGTGCCTTGTGGGAGGTTGGTTATAAGAAACTCTTT. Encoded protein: CALWEVGYKKLF.

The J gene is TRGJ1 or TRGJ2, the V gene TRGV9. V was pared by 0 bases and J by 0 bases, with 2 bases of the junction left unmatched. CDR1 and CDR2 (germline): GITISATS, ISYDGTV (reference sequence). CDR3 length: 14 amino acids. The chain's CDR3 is CALWEVANYYKKLF. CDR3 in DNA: TGTGCCTTGTGGGAGGTGGCGAATTATTATAAGAAACTCTTT.

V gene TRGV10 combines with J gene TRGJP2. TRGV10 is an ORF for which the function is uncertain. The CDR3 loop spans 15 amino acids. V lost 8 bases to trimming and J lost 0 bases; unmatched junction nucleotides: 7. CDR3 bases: TGTGCTGCGTGGGATTTTGATAGTAGTGATTGGATCAAGACGTTT. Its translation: CAAWDFDSSDWIKTF.

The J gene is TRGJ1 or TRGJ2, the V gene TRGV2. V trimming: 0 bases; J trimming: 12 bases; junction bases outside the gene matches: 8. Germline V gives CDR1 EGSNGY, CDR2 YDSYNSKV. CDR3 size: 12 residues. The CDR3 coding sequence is TGTGCCACCTGGGACGGGAACATATCGAAACTCTTT. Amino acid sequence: CATWDGNISKLF.

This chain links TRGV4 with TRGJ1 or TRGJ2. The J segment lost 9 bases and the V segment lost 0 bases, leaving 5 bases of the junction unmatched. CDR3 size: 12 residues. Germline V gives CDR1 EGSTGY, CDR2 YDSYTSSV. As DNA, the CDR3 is TGTGCCACCTGGGATGGGCCGGTTAAGAAACTCTTT. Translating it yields CATWDGPVKKLF.

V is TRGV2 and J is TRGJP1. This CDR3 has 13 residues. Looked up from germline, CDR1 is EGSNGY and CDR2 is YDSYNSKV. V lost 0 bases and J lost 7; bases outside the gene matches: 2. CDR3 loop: CATWDGLGWFKIF. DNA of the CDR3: TGTGCCACCTGGGACGGGCTTGGTTGGTTCAAGATATTT.

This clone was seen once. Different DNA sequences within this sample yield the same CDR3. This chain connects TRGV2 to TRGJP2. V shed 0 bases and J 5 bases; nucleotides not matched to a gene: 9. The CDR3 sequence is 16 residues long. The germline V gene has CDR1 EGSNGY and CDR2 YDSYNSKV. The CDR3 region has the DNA TGTGCCACCTGGGACGGGCTTTCCTCCAGTGATTGGATCAAGACGTTT. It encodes CATWDGLSSSDWIKTF.

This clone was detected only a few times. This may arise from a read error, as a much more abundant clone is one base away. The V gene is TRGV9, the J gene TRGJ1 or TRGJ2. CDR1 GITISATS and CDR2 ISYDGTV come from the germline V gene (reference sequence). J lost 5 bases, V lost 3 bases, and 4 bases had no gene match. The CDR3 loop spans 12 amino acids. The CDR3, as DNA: TGTGCCTTGTGGGAGATGAATTATAAGAAACTCTTT. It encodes CALWEMNYKKLF.